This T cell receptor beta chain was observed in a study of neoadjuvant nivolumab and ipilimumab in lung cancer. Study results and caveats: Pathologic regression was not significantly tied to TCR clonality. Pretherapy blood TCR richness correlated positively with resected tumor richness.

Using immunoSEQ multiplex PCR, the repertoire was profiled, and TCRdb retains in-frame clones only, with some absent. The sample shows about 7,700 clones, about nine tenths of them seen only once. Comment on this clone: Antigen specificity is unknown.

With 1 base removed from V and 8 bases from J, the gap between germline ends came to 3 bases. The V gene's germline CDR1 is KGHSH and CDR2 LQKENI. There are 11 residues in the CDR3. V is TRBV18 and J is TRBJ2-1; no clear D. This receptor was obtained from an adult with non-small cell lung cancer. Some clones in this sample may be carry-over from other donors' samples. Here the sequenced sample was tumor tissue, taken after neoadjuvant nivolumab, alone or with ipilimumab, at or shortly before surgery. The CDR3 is CASSPRDEQFF. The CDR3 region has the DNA TGTGCCAGCTCACCACGGGATGAGCAGTTCTTC.